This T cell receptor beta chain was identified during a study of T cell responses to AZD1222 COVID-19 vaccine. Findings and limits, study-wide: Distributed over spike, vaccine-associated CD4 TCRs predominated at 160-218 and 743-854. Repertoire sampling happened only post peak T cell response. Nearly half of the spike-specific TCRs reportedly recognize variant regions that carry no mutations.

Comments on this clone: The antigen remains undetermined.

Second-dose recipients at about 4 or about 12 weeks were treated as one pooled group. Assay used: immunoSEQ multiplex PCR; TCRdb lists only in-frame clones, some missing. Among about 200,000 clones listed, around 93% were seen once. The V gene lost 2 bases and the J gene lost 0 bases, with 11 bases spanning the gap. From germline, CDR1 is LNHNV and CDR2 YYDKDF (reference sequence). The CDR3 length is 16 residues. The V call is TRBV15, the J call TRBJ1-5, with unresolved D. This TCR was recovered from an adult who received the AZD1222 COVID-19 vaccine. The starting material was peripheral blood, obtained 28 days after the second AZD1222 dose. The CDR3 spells CATSRRQLHSNQPQHF. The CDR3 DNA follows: TGTGCCACCAGCAGACGCCAACTTCATAGCAATCAGCCCCAGCATTTT.